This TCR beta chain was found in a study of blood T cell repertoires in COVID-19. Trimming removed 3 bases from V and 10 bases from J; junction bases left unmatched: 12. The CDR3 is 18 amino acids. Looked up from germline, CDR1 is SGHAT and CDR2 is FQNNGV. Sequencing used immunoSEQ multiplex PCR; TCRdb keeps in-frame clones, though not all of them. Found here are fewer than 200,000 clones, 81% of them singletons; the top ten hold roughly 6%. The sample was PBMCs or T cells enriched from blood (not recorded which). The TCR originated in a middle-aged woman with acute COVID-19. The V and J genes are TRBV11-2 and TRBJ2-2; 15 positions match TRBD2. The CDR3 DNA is TGTGCCAGCAGCTTGGAAAATTTCGGGACTAGCGGGAGGAAGGAGCTGTTTTTT. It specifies CASSLENFGTSGRKELFF. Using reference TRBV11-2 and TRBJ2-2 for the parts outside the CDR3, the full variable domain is EAGVAQSPRYKIIEKRQSVAFWCNPISGHATLYWYQQILGQGPKLLIQFQNNGVVDDSQLPKDRFSAERLKGVDSTLKIQPAKLEDSAVYLCASSLENFGTSGRKELFFGEGSRLTVL.